The rows below give T cell receptor beta chains drawn from one sample of a study of post-analysis software for immune sequencing data. From the PCR reads, TCRdb called clonotypes with MiXCR, one entry per CDR3 protein. The sample yields about 540,000 distinct CDR3 sequences, around 36% seen once. The material sequenced was blood. All receptors derive from a girl under 18 with multiple sclerosis. Each CDR3 is given with its conserved first and last residue. The D gene is left open where the match is weak. Clone size, where shown, is once, few, many, or a class for clones that have expanded.

TRBV29-1	TRBJ2-7	TRBD2	NA	CSVDLAGGRYEQYF	TGCAGCGTTGACCTAGCGGGGGGGCGGTACGAGCAGTACTTC
TRBV25-1	TRBJ1-1	NA	NA	CASSTPDGASKITEAFF	TGTGCCAGCAGTACGCCGGATGGAGCATCTAAAATCACTGAAGCTTTCTTT
TRBV29-1	TRBJ2-7	NA	NA	CSVGSATYNEQYF	TGCAGCGTTGGTTCAGCGACCTACAATGAACAGTACTTC
TRBV6-6	TRBJ1-5	NA	NA	CASSGGGQQPQHF	TGTGCCAGCAGTGGCGGGGGGCAACAGCCCCAGCATTTT
TRBV7-9	TRBJ1-1	NA	NA	CASSLKRVGNTEAFF	TGTGCCAGCAGCTTAAAAAGGGTCGGGAACACTGAAGCTTTCTTT
TRBV10-3	TRBJ1-2	NA	few	CAISGGGDGYTF	TGTGCCATCAGTGGGGGGGGCGATGGCTACACCTTC
TRBV10-1	TRBJ2-5	NA	NA	CASSWDLGSQYF	TGCGCCAGCAGTTGGGACCTCGGGTCCCAGTACTTC
TRBV20-1	TRBJ2-3	NA	NA	CSAPVPDTQYF	TGCAGTGCTCCGGTCCCAGATACGCAGTATTTT
TRBV3-1	TRBJ1-6	NA	NA	CASSQDVYNSPLHF	TGTGCCAGCAGCCAAGACGTATATAATTCACCCCTCCACTTT
TRBV4-1	TRBJ2-1	NA	few	CASSQVPPGGDEQFF	TGCGCCAGCAGCCAAGTTCCCCCGGGTGGGGATGAGCAGTTCTTC
TRBV2	TRBJ2-7	NA	few	CASSEARGSSYEQYF	TGTGCCAGCAGTGAAGCACGGGGGTCTTCCTACGAGCAGTACTTC
TRBV5-1	TRBJ2-4	NA	few	CASSLVEGPKNIQYF	TGCGCCAGCAGCTTGGTGGAGGGGCCCAAAAACATTCAGTACTTC
TRBV3-1	TRBJ2-4	TRBD2	NA	CASSRGGGGARSNIQYF	TGTGCCAGCAGCCGAGGAGGCGGGGGGGCACGTTCAAACATTCAGTACTTC
TRBV12-3/TRBV12-4	TRBJ1-1	NA	NA	CASSVRTPRGSEAFF	TGTGCCAGCAGTGTACGGACCCCCAGAGGGTCTGAAGCTTTCTTT
TRBV10-3	TRBJ2-3	TRBD1	NA	CAIRAGQGSTDTQYF	TGTGCCATCAGGGCTGGACAGGGTAGCACAGATACGCAGTATTTT
TRBV5-5	TRBJ1-4	NA	NA	CASSLEGYLREKLFF	TGTGCCAGCAGCTTGGAGGGCTACCTGCGGGAAAAACTGTTTTTT
TRBV7-2	TRBJ2-5	NA	NA	CASSLGGRAGALGAQYF	TGTGCCAGCAGCTTAGGAGGTCGGGCGGGGGCCCTGGGGGCCCAGTACTTC
TRBV20-1	TRBJ2-1	TRBD2	many	CSAPSSGGAWGDEQFF	TGCAGTGCACCTTCTAGCGGGGGGGCTTGGGGCGATGAGCAGTTCTTC
TRBV20-1	TRBJ1-2	TRBD1	NA	CSAKDRGRSNYGYTF	TGCAGTGCTAAGGACAGGGGGCGATCTAACTATGGCTACACCTTC
TRBV5-1	TRBJ2-7	NA	few	CASSLAPGTYEQYF	TGCGCCAGCAGCTTGGCCCCAGGTACCTACGAGCAGTACTTC
TRBV29-1	TRBJ1-2	NA	NA	CSGGDGYTF	TGCAGCGGGGGAGATGGCTACACCTTC
TRBV29-1	TRBJ2-7	TRBD1	few	CSVGGTGEFEQYF	TGCAGCGTTGGGGGGACAGGGGAATTCGAGCAGTACTTC
TRBV7-9	TRBJ2-5	NA	NA	CASSLAGGLPRTQYF	TGTGCCAGCAGCTTAGCCGGGGGACTCCCCAGGACCCAGTACTTC
TRBV5-5	TRBJ2-2	NA	NA	CASNPLANTGELFF	TGTGCCAGCAATCCACTCGCGAACACCGGGGAGCTGTTTTTT
TRBV20-1	TRBJ2-4	TRBD2	few	CSGAPGLADLAKNIQYF	TGCAGTGGGGCCCCGGGACTAGCGGATCTAGCCAAAAACATTCAGTACTTC
TRBV3-1	TRBJ1-2	NA	NA	CASSRDWPGRANYGYTF	TGTGCCAGCAGCCGAGATTGGCCGGGGAGGGCTAACTATGGCTACACCTTC
TRBV20-1	TRBJ1-2	NA	NA	CSARGGPYIYGYTF	TGCAGTGCTAGGGGGGGGCCGTACATCTATGGCTACACCTTC
TRBV12-3/TRBV12-4	TRBJ1-1	NA	NA	CASSPSSGEKAFF	TGTGCCAGCAGCCCTTCGAGCGGGGAGAAAGCTTTCTTT
TRBV20-1	TRBJ1-2	NA	NA	CSARAARGHGPDYGYTF	TGCAGTGCTAGAGCTGCCCGCGGACATGGGCCGGACTATGGCTACACCTTC
TRBV29-1	TRBJ2-3	NA	NA	CSVAGPRSGGPSTDTQYF	TGCAGCGTTGCTGGACCTCGCTCTGGCGGCCCTAGCACAGATACGCAGTATTTT
TRBV20-1	TRBJ1-2	NA	NA	CSARSAGDSYTF	TGCAGTGCTAGGTCAGCGGGGGATAGCTACACCTTC
TRBV7-2	TRBJ1-1	NA	NA	CASSSLGANTEAFF	TGTGCCAGCAGCTCACTAGGGGCGAACACTGAAGCTTTCTTT
TRBV2	TRBJ2-5	TRBD1	NA	CASQGQVSTSGETQYF	TGTGCCAGCCAGGGACAGGTCTCAACATCAGGGGAGACCCAGTACTTC
TRBV20-1	TRBJ2-3	TRBD1	few	CSARDRSTDTQYF	TGCAGTGCTCGGGACAGGAGCACAGATACGCAGTATTTT
TRBV20-1	TRBJ2-3	NA	NA	CSASNMQGIPAPDTQYF	TGCAGTGCTAGCAATATGCAGGGGATACCGGCCCCAGATACGCAGTATTTT
TRBV20-1	TRBJ2-5	NA	few	CSVRRVMETQYF	TGCAGTGTCAGGAGGGTTATGGAGACCCAGTACTTC